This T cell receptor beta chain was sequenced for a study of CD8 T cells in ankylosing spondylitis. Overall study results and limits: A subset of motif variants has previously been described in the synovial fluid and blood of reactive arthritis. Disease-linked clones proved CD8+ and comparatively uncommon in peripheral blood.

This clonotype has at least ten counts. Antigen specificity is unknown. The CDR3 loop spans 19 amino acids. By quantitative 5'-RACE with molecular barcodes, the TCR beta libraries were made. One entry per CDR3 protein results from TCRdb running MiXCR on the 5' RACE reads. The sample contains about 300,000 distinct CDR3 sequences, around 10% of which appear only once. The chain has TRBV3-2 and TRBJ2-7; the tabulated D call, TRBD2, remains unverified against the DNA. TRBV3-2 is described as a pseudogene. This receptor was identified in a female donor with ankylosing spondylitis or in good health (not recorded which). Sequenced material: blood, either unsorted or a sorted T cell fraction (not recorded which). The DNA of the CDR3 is TGTGCCAGCAGCCCCGACCTAGCGGGAGCTCGCCCTCAGGCCTACGAGCAGTACTTC. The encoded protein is CASSPDLAGARPQAYEQYF.